These 23 T cell receptor beta chains were sequenced from one sample in a study of cytomegalovirus exposure and HLA in healthy donors. 60 Vbeta and 13 Jbeta primers were used in PCR. The assay was immunoSEQ multiplex PCR, and TCRdb's table has in-frame clones only and misses some. The sample holds tens of thousands of clones. Sample: PBMCs. Source of these receptors: a male donor in good health and CMV-seronegative.

The rearrangement joins TRBV6-5 to TRBJ1-5, with no clear D. The CDR3 is 13 residues long. Germline V gives CDR1 MNHEY, CDR2 SVGAGI. With 4 bases removed from V and 4 bases from J, the gap between germline ends came to 8 bases. Written as DNA, the CDR3 is TGTGCCAGCAGTTTACGGTTTAATCAGCCCCAGCATTTT. This translates into CASSLRFNQPQHF.

This chain connects TRBV9 to TRBJ2-1; TRBD1 matches 9 bases. The CDR3 spans 15 residues. Germline V CDR1 and CDR2: SGDLS, YYNGEE. Trimming cost V 7 bases and J 2 bases; bases outside gene matches: 7. CDR3 sequence (DNA): TGTGCCAGCTCCAAGGGGACAGGGACCTACAATGAGCAGTTCTTC. Amino acid sequence: CASSKGTGTYNEQFF.

The rearrangement links TRBV4-3 to TRBJ1-5, with TRBD1 as a possible D gene (6 bases). Germline V lookup: CDR1 LGHNA, CDR2 YSLEER. Deletions cut 4 bases from V and 9 bases from J, with 16 bases between. This CDR3 spans 14 amino acids. Here the CDR3 DNA reads TGCGCCAGCAGCCGAGAACAGGGTGAAAGGCCCCAGCATTTT. This encodes CASSREQGERPQHF.

The chain joins TRBV6-5 to TRBJ2-1, with D perhaps TRBD2 (6 bases). The CDR3 is made up of 15 amino acids. The V gene lost 2 bases and the J gene lost 6 bases, with 14 bases spanning the gap. The germline V gene encodes CDR1 MNHEY and CDR2 SVGAGI. The DNA of the CDR3 is TGTGCCAGCAGTTACGGGCTAGCGAGGAGCAATGAGCAGTTCTTC. Translating it yields CASSYGLARSNEQFF.

This sequence joins TRBV6-5 and TRBJ1-4; D call uncertain. The germline gives CDR1 MNHEY, CDR2 SVGAGI. The germline V and J ends were trimmed by 0 bases and 11 bases, with 10 bases remaining between them. The CDR3 covers 13 residues. CDR3 sequence: CASSYSSGGKLFF. In nucleotides, the CDR3 is TGTGCCAGCAGTTACTCGTCCGGAGGGAAACTGTTTTTT.

The CDR3 DNA follows: TGCGCCAGCAGCCCGAGTCAGCGGGGGGGAGACAATGAGCAGTTCTTC. This encodes CASSPSQRGGDNEQFF. V is TRBV4-3 and J is TRBJ2-1, with 10 bases that match TRBD2. Germline CDR1 reads LGHNA; CDR2 reads YSLEER. The CDR3 consists of 16 residues. Trimming removed 4 bases from V and 5 bases from J; junction bases left unmatched: 8.

The rearrangement joins TRBV6-6 to TRBJ2-3; a possible D gene is TRBD2 (5 bases). The CDR3 covers 15 residues. CDR1 is MNHNY, CDR2 SVGAGI, per germline (reference sequence). Trimming cost V 4 bases and J 11 bases, with 22 bases left between them. CDR3 protein: CASSSTTPLSGKQYF. CDR3 bases: TGTGCCAGCAGTTCGACTACCCCCTTAAGTGGTAAGCAGTATTTT.

The chain recombines TRBV11-2 with TRBJ2-1, with 8 bases aligning to TRBD2. Germline V gene lookup returns CDR1 SGHAT and CDR2 FQNNGV. The CDR3 totals 15 residues. The junction had 9 bases not matched to a gene; V was cut back by 5 bases and J by 6 bases. CDR3 nucleotide sequence: TGTGCCAGCAGCCCCCCGGGACTAGTTGTCAATGAGCAGTTCTTC. This gives the protein CASSPPGLVVNEQFF.

Remarks on this clone: One end of the junction fails to match germline, which may point to a read error. The rearrangement joins TRBV7-7 to TRBJ2-2, with 9 bases fitting TRBD1. Germline loops: CDR1 SSHAT, CDR2 FNYEAQ (reference sequence). This CDR3 contains 14 residues. CDR3 coding DNA: TGTGCTAGCAGCCGGGACAGGGAGGCCGGGGAGCTGTTTTTT. Translation: CASSRDREAGELFF.

DNA of the CDR3: TGTGCCAGCAGTTGGACAGGGGCGAACACTGAAGCTTTCTTT. Its translation is CASSWTGANTEAFF. This chain connects TRBV27 to TRBJ1-1, with 9 nucleotides matching TRBD1. V was clipped by 4 bases and J by 1 base; unmatched bases: 1. CDR3 length: 14 residues. From germline, CDR1 is MNHEY and CDR2 SMNVEV (reference sequence).

The CDR3 reads CASSFGGAEGYGYTF. CDR3 DNA sequence: TGTGCCAGCAGTTTCGGGGGGGCAGAAGGCTATGGCTACACCTTC. This chain links TRBV28 with TRBJ1-2; the D gene is possibly TRBD1 (6 bases). CDR1 is MDHEN, CDR2 SYDVKM, per germline. Trimming shortened V by 3 bases and J by 4 bases, and 15 bases separated the two germline ends. The CDR3 totals 15 residues.

Points on this clone: Germline and junction disagree at one end, which may indicate a read error. V is TRBV7-7 and J is TRBJ2-5; D possibly corresponds to TRBD2 (5 bases). Germline CDR1 reads SSHAT; CDR2 reads FNYEAQ (reference sequence). The CDR3 loop spans 15 amino acids. For the CDR3, the DNA is TGTGCTAGCAGCCCATCGAGAGGGTACCAAGAGACCCAGTACTTC. It is translated as CASSPSRGYQETQYF. Full variable domain (outside the CDR3, taken from reference TRBV7-7 and TRBJ2-5): GAGVSQSPRYKVTKRGQDVTLRCDPISSHATLYWYQQALGQGPEFLTYFNYEAQPDKSGLPSDRFSAERPEGSISTLTIQRTEQRDSAMYRCASSPSRGYQETQYFGPGTRLLVL.

Of note for this clone: At one of its ends the junction is not consistent with the germline gene, which may arise from a read error. The rearrangement joins TRBV5-1 to TRBJ1-3, with 9 positions matching TRBD1. Germline CDR1 is SGHRS and CDR2 is YFSETQ. The CDR3 totals 14 residues. In nucleotides, the CDR3 is TGCGCCAGCAGCTCGGGACAGGGTGGAAACAACATATATTTT. The encoded protein is CASSSGQGGNNIYF.

J is TRBJ2-7 and V is TRBV7-9; D possibly corresponds to TRBD2 (5 bases). The germline V gene has CDR1 SEHNR and CDR2 FQNEAQ (reference sequence). Trimming removed 1 base from V and 5 bases from J, with 12 bases in between. This CDR3 spans 14 amino acids. The CDR3 nucleotides read TGTGCCAGCAGCTTAGGGCGGACTGGCGACGAGCAGTACTTC. Its protein product is CASSLGRTGDEQYF.

Of note for this clone: The same CDR3 can be traced to other DNA sequences in this sample. V is TRBV12-5 and J is TRBJ1-1; the D is unclear. CDR1 LGHNT and CDR2 FRNRAP come from the germline V gene. This CDR3 has 11 amino acids. Trimming took off 6 bases at V and 10 bases at J, with 12 bases between the two ends. CDR3 in DNA: TGTGCTAGTGGGTCTACGCGGGGAGCTTTCTTT. This translates into CASGSTRGAFF.

CDR3 region: CASSYSGQGGHEQYF. The CDR3, as DNA: TGTGCCAGCAGTTACTCAGGACAGGGCGGGCACGAGCAGTACTTC. The V gene is TRBV6-6, the J gene TRBJ2-7; the match to TRBD1 covers 8 bases. The V segment lost 0 bases and the J segment 5 bases; nucleotides outside the gene matches: 6. This CDR3 region has 15 residues. Per the germline V gene, CDR1 is MNHNY and CDR2 is SVGAGI (reference sequence).

The chain combines TRBV29-1 with TRBJ1-2; 11 nucleotides align to TRBD1. With V trimmed by 7 bases and J by 0 bases, 13 bases remained unmatched. Germline CDR1 is SQVTM and CDR2 is ANQGSEA. The CDR3 has 17 residues. The CDR3 loop reads CSAAKRDRGRANYGYTF. In nucleotides, the CDR3 is TGCAGCGCCGCCAAAAGGGACAGGGGGAGAGCTAACTATGGCTACACCTTC.

The chain has TRBV5-6 and TRBJ1-1; the D gene is possibly TRBD1 (6 bases). The ends were cut back, 0 bases at V and 1 base at J, with 7 bases in the middle. Germline V lookup: CDR1 SGHDT, CDR2 YYEEEE. CDR3 length: 14 amino acids. In DNA, the CDR3 is TGTGCCAGCAGCTTGGGACAGGAGAACACTGAAGCTTTCTTT. It translates to CASSLGQENTEAFF.

The chain joins TRBV11-2 to TRBJ1-1; D is uncertain. Germline V gene sequence: CDR1 SGHAT, CDR2 FQNNGV. Trimming pared 3 bases from V and 1 base from J, leaving 12 bases between. The CDR3 runs 15 residues. DNA for the CDR3: TGTGCCAGCAGCTTTATGACTACGGGGAACACTGAAGCTTTCTTT. Translated, it gives CASSFMTTGNTEAFF.

The V call is TRBV12-5, the J call TRBJ2-3, with 13 bases aligning to TRBD2. Germline values: CDR1 LGHNT, CDR2 FRNRAP. Trimming removed 6 bases from V and 3 bases from J; junction bases left unmatched: 9. The CDR3 totals 17 residues. CDR3 sequence: CASGIGLAGVETDTQYF. In DNA, the CDR3 is TGTGCTAGTGGCATCGGACTAGCGGGAGTTGAAACAGATACGCAGTATTTT.

The gene calls are TRBV28 and TRBJ1-2; 7 nucleotides align to TRBD1. Germline values: CDR1 MDHEN, CDR2 SYDVKM. V dropped 3 bases and J dropped 7; count of bases not matched to a gene: 5. The CDR3 extends over 13 amino acids. The CDR3 DNA sequence: TGTGCCAGCAGTTTGGGACAGCCGCCTGGCTACACCTTC. It yields the protein CASSLGQPPGYTF.

The genes are TRBV9 and TRBJ1-1; no firm D call. V was pared by 0 bases and J by 1 base, with 7 bases between. Looked up from germline, CDR1 is SGDLS and CDR2 is YYNGEE. The CDR3 totals 14 residues. CDR3 DNA sequence: TGTGCCAGCAGCGTAGACTATGCGAACACTGAAGCTTTCTTT. Its translation is CASSVDYANTEAFF.

This chain connects TRBV4-1 to TRBJ1-2; no firm D call. V dropped 3 bases and J dropped 4 bases, with 15 bases sitting between them. This CDR3 is 15 amino acids long. CDR1 MGHRA and CDR2 YSYEKL come from the germline V gene. Here the CDR3 DNA reads TGCGCCAGCAGCCAGCGAGAAGCCGGCGGCTATGGCTACACCTTC. It encodes CASSQREAGGYGYTF.